This T cell receptor beta chain was found in a study of T-cell reconstitution after alpha-beta-depleted transplantation in children. The CDR3 extends over 16 amino acids. Per germline, CDR1 MNHEY and CDR2 SVGAGI. V dropped 0 bases and J dropped 6 bases, with 14 bases sitting between them. This clonotype was observed at least ten times. Unique molecular identifiers were built into the TCRbeta library. TCRdb reprocessed the PCR reads via MiXCR and lists one record per CDR3 protein. Of about 370,000 distinct CDR3 sequences listed, roughly 21% are singletons. Sequencing used PBMCs from the stem cell graft donor, obtained from the stem cell graft. The receptor was derived from a human donor who donated a stem cell graft to a child with acute myeloid leukemia. This chain links TRBV6-5 with TRBJ2-2; D uncertain. Written as DNA, the CDR3 is TGTGCCAGCAGTTACTCATCGGGCTCCCAGGCCGGGGAGCTGTTTTTT. Its protein is CASSYSSGSQAGELFF.